The entry that follows covers one T cell receptor beta chain sequence. Profiling relied on immunoSEQ multiplex PCR, and the TCRdb table lists in-frame clones only, not all of them. The sample has roughly 1 million clones; about 75% are singletons. These data are taken from a study of shared clonotypes between healthy human individuals. V was clipped by 4 bases and J by 5 bases, with 21 bases between them. CDR3 length: 15 residues. Germline CDR1 SQVTM, CDR2 ANQGSEA. This receptor was taken from a man between 18 and 29 years old in good health. The V call is TRBV29-1, the J call TRBJ2-7, with D tentatively TRBD1 or TRBD2 (5 bases each). Sample: memory CD4+ T cells sorted from blood. Subset described: CD45RA-negative fraction. CDR3 DNA: TGCAGCGTTGCGGGGCACCCAGATGGATACGACGAGCAGTACTTC. Its translation: CSVAGHPDGYDEQYF.